The present T cell receptor beta chain was sequenced within a study of Graves' ophthalmopathy and Graves' hyperthyroidism. The ends were cut back, 2 bases at V and 4 bases at J, with 17 bases in the middle. CDR3 size: 16 residues. Germline-derived CDR1 and CDR2 are SGHTA and FQGNSA. The TCR beta CDR3 regions underwent amplification from RNA transcripts. First-round RT-PCR employed HTBI primers, with a second-round multiplex PCR after it. TCRdb analysed the multiplex PCR reads with MiXCR anew, one entry per CDR3 protein. The table includes hundreds of thousands of distinct CDR3 sequences, about a fifth detected once. Lactation, pregnancy, uncontrolled infections and other autoimmune diseases were all grounds for excluding patients.

The V call is TRBV7-2, the J call TRBJ2-5; perhaps TRBD1 as D (6 bases). The source of this sequence is a woman under 30 with stable Graves' hyperthyroidism. Some clones in this sample may be carry-over from other donors' samples. The sample taken for sequencing was peripheral blood. CDR3 protein: CASSLPLGQGLETQYF. For the CDR3, the DNA is TGTGCCAGCAGCTTACCGCTCGGGCAGGGGCTAGAGACCCAGTACTTC.